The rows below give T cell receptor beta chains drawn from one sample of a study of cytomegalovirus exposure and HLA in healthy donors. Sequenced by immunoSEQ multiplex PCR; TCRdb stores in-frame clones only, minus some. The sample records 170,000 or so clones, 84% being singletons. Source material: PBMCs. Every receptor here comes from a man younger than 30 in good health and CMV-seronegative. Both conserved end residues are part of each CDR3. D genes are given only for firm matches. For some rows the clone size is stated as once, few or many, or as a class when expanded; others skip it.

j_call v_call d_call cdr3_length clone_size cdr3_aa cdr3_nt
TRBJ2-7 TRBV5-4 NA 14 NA CASSLAPFGSEQYF TGTGCCAGCAGCTTGGCCCCGTTCGGGAGCGAGCAGTACTTC
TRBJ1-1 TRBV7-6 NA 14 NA CASSLAESATEAFF TGTGCCAGCAGCTTAGCGGAGTCGGCGACTGAAGCTTTCTTT
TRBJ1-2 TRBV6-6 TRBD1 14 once CASSYSGQMRGYTF TGTGCCAGCAGTTACTCGGGACAGATGAGAGGCTACACCTTC
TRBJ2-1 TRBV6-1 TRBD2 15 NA CASSEAAGGYNEQFF TGTGCCAGCAGTGAAGCGGCGGGGGGGTACAATGAGCAGTTCTTC
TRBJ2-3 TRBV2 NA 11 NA CASAGTDTQYF TGTGCCAGCGCAGGCACAGATACGCAGTATTTT
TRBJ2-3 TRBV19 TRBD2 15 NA CASSISSGVPDTQYF TGTGCCAGTAGTATATCTAGCGGGGTTCCAGATACGCAGTATTTT
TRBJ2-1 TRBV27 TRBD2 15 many CASTPREGHYNEQFF TGTGCCAGCACGCCGCGGGAGGGGCACTACAATGAGCAGTTCTTC
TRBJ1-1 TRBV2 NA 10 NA CASRQGAAFF TGTGCCAGCAGGCAAGGGGCAGCTTTCTTT
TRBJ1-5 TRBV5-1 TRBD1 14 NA CASSITGESQPQHF TGCGCCAGCAGCATAACAGGGGAGAGTCAGCCCCAGCATTTT
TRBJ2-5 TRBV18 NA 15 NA CASSPPGGRGETQYF TGTGCCAGCTCACCTCCCGGGGGACGGGGGGAGACCCAGTACTTC
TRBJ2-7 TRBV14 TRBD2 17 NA CASSQELAGASYSEQYF TGTGCCAGCAGCCAAGAACTAGCGGGGGCTTCTTACTCCGAGCAGTACTTC
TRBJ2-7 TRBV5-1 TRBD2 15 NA CASSTRTSGRNEQYF TGCGCCAGCAGCACAAGGACTAGCGGGAGGAACGAGCAGTACTTC
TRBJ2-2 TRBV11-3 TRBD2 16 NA CASSFKAGVNTGELFF TGTGCCAGCAGCTTTAAAGCGGGAGTGAACACCGGGGAGCTGTTTTTT
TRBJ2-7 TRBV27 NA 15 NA CASSLAATGTYEQYF TGTGCCAGCAGTTTAGCCGCGACAGGTACCTACGAGCAGTACTTC
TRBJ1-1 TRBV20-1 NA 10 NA CSAQGPGAFF TGCAGTGCTCAGGGGCCTGGGGCTTTCTTT
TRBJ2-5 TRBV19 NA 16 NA CASSTARRTGQETQYF TGTGCCAGTAGTACCGCACGCCGCACGGGGCAAGAGACCCAGTACTTC
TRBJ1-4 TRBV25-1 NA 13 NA CARPGLWDEKLFF TGTGCCAGACCGGGACTGTGGGATGAAAAACTGTTTTTT
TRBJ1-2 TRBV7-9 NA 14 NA CASSLYGQYYGYTF TGTGCCAGCAGCTTATATGGACAATACTATGGCTACACCTTC
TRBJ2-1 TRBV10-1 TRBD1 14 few CASPGQGFGNEQFF TGCGCCAGCCCAGGACAGGGGTTCGGCAATGAGCAGTTCTTC
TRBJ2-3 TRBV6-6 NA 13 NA CASSYSTFDTQYF TGTGCCAGCAGTTACTCGACATTCGATACGCAGTATTTT
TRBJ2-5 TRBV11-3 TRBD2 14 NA CASSFGGWGETQYF TGTGCCAGCAGCTTCGGGGGGTGGGGAGAGACCCAGTACTTC
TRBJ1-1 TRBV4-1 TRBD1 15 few CASSLRTGLNTEAFF TGCGCCAGCAGCCTCCGGACAGGATTGAACACTGAAGCTTTCTTT
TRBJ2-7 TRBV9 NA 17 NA CASSDSSRLADWDEQYF TGTGCCAGCAGCGATTCATCTCGGCTAGCCGACTGGGACGAGCAGTACTTC
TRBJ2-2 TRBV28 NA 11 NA CASSFPGELFF TGTGCCAGCTCCTTTCCCGGGGAGCTGTTTTTT
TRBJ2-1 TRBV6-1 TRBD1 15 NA CAAGGGTGYYNEQFF TGTGCCGCAGGAGGGGGGACAGGGTATTACAATGAGCAGTTCTTC
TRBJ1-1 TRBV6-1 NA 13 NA CASSSLGGTEAFF TGTGCCAGCAGTAGCCTGGGGGGGACTGAAGCTTTCTTT
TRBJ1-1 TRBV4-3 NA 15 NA CASSQARDRHSEAFF TGCGCCAGCAGCCAAGCCAGGGATCGTCATTCTGAAGCTTTCTTT
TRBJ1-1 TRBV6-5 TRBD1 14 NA CASRQTGKNTEAFF TGTGCCAGCAGGCAGACAGGGAAGAACACTGAAGCTTTCTTT
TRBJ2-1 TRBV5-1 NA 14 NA CASSLGAGGNEQFF TGCGCCAGCAGCTTGGGGGCAGGGGGGAATGAGCAGTTCTTC
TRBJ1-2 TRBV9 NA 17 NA CASRGSTHMGRGEGYTF TGTGCCAGCAGAGGCTCAACCCATATGGGCAGGGGAGAGGGCTACACCTTC
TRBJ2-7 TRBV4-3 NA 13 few CASSQDQGSEQYF TGCGCCAGCAGCCAAGATCAGGGTAGCGAGCAGTACTTC
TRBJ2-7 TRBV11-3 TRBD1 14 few CASSSGTGTYEQYF TGTGCCAGCAGCTCGGGGACAGGCACCTACGAGCAGTACTTC
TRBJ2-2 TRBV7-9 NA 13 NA CASSFIRAGELFF TGTGCCAGCAGCTTTATCCGGGCCGGGGAGCTGTTTTTT
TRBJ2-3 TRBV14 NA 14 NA CASSQAGLTNTQYF TGTGCCAGCAGCCAAGCGGGACTCACAAATACGCAGTATTTT
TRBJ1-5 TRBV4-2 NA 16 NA CASSQERALEDQPQHF TGTGCCAGCAGCCAAGAGCGGGCCCTAGAGGATCAGCCCCAGCATTTT
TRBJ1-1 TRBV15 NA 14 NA CATSRVAAPDEAFF TGTGCCACCAGCAGAGTCGCGGCACCCGATGAAGCTTTCTTT
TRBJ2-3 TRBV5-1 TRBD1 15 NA CASRPTGGLRDTQYF TGCGCCAGCAGGCCCACAGGGGGCCTACGAGATACGCAGTATTTT
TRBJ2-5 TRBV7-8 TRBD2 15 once CASSPHAGGSETQYF TGTGCCAGCAGCCCCCATGCGGGGGGGAGTGAGACCCAGTACTTC
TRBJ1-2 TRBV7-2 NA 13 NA CASSITGLRGYTF TGTGCCAGCAGTATAACAGGGCTTAGGGGCTACACCTTC
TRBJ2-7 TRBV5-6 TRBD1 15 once CASSLGDRAFYEQYF TGTGCCAGCAGCTTGGGGGACAGGGCTTTCTACGAGCAGTACTTC
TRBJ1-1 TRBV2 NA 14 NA CASKGGARNTEAFF TGTGCCAGCAAAGGGGGGGCGAGAAACACTGAAGCTTTCTTT
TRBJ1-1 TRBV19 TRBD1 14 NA CASSLGQGNTEAFF TGTGCCAGTAGTTTGGGACAGGGGAACACTGAAGCTTTCTTT
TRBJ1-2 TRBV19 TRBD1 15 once CASSSRDRLPYGYTF TGTGCCAGTAGCTCCCGGGACAGGCTCCCCTATGGCTACACCTTC
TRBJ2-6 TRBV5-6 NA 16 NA CASSLERFSGANVLTF TGTGCCAGCAGCTTGGAGCGCTTCTCTGGGGCCAACGTCCTGACTTTC
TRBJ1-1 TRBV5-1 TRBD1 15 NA CASSPTGPMNTEAFF TGCGCCAGCAGCCCGACAGGGCCCATGAACACTGAAGCTTTCTTT
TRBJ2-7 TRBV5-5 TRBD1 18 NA CASSLGIRPGQGVYEQYF TGTGCCAGCAGCTTGGGGATCAGACCGGGACAGGGGGTCTACGAGCAGTACTTC
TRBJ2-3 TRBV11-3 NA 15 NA CASSSGAGSADTQYF TGTGCCAGCAGCTCGGGCGCGGGATCTGCAGATACGCAGTATTTT
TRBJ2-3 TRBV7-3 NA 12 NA CASSFYTDTQYF TGTGCCAGCAGCTTTTACACAGATACGCAGTATTTT
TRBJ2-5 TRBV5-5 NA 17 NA CASSRAPQGSFQETQYF TGTGCCAGCAGCCGCGCTCCCCAGGGATCATTCCAAGAGACCCAGTACTTC
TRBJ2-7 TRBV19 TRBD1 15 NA CASSRNGQVVDEQYF TGTGCCAGTAGTAGGAACGGACAGGTGGTCGACGAGCAGTACTTC
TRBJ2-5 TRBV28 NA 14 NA CASSPDTDQETQYF TGTGCCAGCAGCCCAGACACTGACCAAGAGACCCAGTACTTC
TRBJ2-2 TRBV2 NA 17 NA CASSEEAVRKDTGELFF TGTGCCAGCAGTGAAGAGGCGGTCAGAAAAGACACCGGGGAGCTGTTTTTT
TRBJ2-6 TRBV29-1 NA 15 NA CSVAGVVSGANVLTF TGCAGCGTCGCAGGTGTTGTCTCTGGGGCCAACGTCCTGACTTTC
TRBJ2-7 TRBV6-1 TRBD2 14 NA CASSGAGAGREQYF TGTGCCAGCAGTGGAGCGGGGGCGGGTCGCGAGCAGTACTTC
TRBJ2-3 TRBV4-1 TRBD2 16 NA CASSFSGGAAPDTQYF TGCGCCAGCAGTTTCAGCGGGGGGGCCGCTCCAGATACGCAGTATTTT
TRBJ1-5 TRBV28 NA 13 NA CASRGGPFQPQHF TGTGCCAGCAGGGGTGGGCCTTTTCAGCCCCAGCATTTT